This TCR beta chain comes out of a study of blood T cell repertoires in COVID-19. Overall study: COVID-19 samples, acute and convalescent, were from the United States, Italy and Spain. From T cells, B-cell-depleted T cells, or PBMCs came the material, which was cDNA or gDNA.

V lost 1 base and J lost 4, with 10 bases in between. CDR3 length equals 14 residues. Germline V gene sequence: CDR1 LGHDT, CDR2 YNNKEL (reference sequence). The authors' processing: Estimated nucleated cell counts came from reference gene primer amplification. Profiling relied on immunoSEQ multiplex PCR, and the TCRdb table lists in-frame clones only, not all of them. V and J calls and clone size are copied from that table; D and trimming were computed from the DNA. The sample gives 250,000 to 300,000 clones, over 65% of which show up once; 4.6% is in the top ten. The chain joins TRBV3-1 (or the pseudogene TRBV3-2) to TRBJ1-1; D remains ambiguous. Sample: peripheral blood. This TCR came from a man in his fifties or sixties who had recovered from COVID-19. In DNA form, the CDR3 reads TGTGCCAGCAGCCAAGGAGAAAAGAGCACTGAAGCTTTCTTT. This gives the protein CASSQGEKSTEAFF.